The clone carrying this TCR beta chain came up many times. Its specificity is unknown. Time point described: pre-sensitization, week 0. As to treatment: therapeutic diphenylcyclopropenone sensitization with weekly scalp DPC. Researchers extracted total RNA from unfractionated whole blood. How the authors handled the data: Per sample, the median was around 100,000 TCRs, with values from roughly 23,000 to 640,000. TCRdb processed the RACE reads anew with MiXCR; each CDR3 protein has one entry. What appears here as the V and J calls and clone size reflects TCRdb's work, not the paper's. Of tens of thousands of distinct CDR3 sequences in the sample, 9.5% to 10% are singletons; the top ten hold approximately 10%. The sample originates from a study of human T cells and chemical hapten exposure. The overall study: 2% DPC was applied to about 2 cm by about 2 cm of upper inner arm skin for sensitization. Study-level results: Having alopecia, donors may respond immunologically unlike healthy people. TCRs above 1 in 1000 frequency stayed constant with DPC sensitization.

The input for sequencing was whole blood, taken in connection with sensitization to the hapten diphenylcyclopropenone (DPC). This receptor was identified in a young woman with alopecia areata. Some clones in this sample may be carry-over from other donors' samples.

CDR3 in amino acids: CASSPEEGEKLFF. The CDR3 region has the DNA TGTGCCAGCAGTCCCGAAGAGGGCGAAAAACTGTTTTTT. The J gene is TRBJ1-4, the V gene TRBV2; D is ambiguous. This CDR3 is 13 amino acids long. Germline CDR1 is SNHLY and CDR2 is FYNNEI. Trimming shortened V by 5 bases and J by 8 bases, and 12 bases separated the two germline ends.